This TCR beta chain was recorded in a study of vaccination and CD4 T cells after COVID-19. Study-wide context: In culture, cells were exposed to overlapping spike peptides from SARS-CoV-2, HCoV-NL63, HCoV-OC43 and HCoV-229E.

The germline gives CDR1 DFQATT, CDR2 SNEGSKA (reference sequence). V lost 2 bases to trimming and J lost 7 bases, with 17 bases between them. This CDR3 has 14 amino acids. At the Johns Hopkins FTIC core, DNA taken from cultured CD4+ T cells was sequenced by way of the Oncomine TCR Beta short-read assay. After culture, CD4+ T cells served as the source for genomic DNA extraction. MiXCR, applied by TCRdb to the PCR reads, yields one record per CDR3 protein. The sample holds approximately 11,000 distinct CDR3 sequences, around 77% seen once. In the case of this clonotype: Antigen specificity is unknown.

Treatment specified: approximately 9-day PBMC culture with coronavirus spike peptide pools or control peptides (ViraFEST assay). This receptor was taken from a human donor who had recovered from COVID-19. The sequenced material came from CD4+ T cells from blood, cultured in vitro. The chain employs TRBV20-1 and TRBJ1-2, with D tentatively TRBD1 (5 bases). The CDR3 coding sequence is TGCAGTGCTAGACTAAAAGGGGAGGGGTTTGGCTACACCTTC. This translates into CSARLKGEGFGYTF.